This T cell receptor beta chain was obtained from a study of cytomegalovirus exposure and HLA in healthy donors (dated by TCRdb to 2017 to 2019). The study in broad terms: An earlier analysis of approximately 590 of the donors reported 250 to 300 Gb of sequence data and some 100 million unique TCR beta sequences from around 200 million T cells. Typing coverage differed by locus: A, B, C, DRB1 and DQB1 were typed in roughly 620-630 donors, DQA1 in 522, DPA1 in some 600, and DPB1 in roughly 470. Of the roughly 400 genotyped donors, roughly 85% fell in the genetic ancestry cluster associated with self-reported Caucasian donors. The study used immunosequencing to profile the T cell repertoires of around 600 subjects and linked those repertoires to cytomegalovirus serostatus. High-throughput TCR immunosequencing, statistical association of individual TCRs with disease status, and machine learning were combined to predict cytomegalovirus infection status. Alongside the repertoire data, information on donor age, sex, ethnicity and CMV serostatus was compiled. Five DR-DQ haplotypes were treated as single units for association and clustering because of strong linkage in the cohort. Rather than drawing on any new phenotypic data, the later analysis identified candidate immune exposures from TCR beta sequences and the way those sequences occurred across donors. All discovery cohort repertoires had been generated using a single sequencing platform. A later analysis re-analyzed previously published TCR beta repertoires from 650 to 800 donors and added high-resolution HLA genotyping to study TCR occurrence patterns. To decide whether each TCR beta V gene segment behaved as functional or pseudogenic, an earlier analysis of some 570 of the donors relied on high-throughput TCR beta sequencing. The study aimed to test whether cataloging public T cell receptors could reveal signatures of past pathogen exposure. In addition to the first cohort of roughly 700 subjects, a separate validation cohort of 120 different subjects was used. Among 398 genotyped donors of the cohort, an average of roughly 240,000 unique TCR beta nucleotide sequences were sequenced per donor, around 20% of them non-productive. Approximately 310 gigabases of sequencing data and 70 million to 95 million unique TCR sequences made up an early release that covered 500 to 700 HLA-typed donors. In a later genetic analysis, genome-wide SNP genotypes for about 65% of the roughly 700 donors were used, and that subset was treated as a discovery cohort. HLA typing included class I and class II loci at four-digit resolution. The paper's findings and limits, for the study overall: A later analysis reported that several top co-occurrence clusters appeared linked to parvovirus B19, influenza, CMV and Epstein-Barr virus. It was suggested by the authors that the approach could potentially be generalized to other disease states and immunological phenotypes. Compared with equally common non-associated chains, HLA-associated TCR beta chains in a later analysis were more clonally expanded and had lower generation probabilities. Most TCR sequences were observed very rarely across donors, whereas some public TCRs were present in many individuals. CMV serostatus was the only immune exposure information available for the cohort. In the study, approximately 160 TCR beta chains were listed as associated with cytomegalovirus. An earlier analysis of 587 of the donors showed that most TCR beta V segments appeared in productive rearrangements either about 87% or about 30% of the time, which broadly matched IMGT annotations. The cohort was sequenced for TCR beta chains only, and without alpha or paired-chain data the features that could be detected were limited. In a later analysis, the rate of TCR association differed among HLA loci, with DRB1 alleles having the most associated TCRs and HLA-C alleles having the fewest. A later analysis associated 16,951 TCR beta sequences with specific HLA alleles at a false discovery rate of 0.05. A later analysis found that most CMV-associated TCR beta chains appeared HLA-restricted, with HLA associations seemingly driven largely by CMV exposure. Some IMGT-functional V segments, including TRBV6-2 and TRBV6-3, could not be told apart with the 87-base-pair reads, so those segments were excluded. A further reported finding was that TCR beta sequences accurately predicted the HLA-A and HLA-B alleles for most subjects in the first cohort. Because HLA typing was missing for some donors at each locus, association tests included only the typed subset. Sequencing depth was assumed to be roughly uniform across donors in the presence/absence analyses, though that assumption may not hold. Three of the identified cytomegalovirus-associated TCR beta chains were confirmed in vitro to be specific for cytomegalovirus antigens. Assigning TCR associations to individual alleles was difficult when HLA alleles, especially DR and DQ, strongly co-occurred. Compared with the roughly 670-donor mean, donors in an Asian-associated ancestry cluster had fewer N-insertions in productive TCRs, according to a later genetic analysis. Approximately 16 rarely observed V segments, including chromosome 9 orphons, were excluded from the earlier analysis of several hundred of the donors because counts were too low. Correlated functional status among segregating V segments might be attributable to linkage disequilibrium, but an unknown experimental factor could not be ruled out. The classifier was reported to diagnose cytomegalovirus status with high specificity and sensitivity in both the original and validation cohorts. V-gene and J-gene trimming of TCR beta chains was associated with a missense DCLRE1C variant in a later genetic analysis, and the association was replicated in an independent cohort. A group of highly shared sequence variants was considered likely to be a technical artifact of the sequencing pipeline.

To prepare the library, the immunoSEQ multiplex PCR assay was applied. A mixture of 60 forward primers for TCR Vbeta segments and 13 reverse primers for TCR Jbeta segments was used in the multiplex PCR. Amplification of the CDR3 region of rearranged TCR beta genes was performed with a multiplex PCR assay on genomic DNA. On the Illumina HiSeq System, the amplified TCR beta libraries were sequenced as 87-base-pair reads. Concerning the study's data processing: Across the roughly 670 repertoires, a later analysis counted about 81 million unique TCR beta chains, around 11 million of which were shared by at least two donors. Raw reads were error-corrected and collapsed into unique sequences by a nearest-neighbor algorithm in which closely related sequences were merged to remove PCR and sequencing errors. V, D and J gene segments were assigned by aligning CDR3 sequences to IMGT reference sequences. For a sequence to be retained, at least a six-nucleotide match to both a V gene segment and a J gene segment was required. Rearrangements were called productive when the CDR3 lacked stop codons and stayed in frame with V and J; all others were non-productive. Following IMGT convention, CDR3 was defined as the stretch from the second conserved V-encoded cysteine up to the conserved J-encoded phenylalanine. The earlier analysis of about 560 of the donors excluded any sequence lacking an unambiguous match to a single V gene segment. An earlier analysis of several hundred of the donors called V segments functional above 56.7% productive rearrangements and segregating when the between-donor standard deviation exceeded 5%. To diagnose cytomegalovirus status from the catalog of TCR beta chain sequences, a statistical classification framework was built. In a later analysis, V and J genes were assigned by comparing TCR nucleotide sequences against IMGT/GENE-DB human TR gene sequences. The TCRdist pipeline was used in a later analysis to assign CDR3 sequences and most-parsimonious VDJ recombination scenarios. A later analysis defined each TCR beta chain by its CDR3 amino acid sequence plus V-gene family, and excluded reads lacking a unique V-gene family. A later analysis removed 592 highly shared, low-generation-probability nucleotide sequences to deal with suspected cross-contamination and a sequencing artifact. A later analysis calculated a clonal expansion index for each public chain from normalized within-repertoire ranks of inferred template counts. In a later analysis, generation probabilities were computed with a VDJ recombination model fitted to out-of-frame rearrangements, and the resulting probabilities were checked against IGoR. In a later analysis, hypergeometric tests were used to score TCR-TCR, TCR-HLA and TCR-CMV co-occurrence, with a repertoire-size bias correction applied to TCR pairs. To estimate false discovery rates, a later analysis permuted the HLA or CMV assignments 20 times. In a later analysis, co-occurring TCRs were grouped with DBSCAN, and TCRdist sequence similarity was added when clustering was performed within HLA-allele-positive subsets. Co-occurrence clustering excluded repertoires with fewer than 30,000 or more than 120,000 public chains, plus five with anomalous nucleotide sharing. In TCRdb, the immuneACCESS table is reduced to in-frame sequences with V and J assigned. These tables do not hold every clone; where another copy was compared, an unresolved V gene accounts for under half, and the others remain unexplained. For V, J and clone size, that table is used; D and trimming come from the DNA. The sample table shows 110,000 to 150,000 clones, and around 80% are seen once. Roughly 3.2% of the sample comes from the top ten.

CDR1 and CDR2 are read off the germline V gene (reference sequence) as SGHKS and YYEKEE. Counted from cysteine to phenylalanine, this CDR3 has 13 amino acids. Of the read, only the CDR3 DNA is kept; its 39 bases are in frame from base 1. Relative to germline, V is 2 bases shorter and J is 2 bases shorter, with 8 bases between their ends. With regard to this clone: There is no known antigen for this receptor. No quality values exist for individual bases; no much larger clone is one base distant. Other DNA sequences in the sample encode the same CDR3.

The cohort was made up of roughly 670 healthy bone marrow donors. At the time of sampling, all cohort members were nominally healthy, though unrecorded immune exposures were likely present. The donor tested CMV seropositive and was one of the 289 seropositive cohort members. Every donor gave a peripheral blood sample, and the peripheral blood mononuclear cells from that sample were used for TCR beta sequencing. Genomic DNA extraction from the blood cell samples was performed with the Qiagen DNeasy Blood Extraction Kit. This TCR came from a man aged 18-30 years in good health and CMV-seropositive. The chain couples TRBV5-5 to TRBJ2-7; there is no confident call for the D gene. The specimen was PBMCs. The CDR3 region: CASSFGPTYEQYF. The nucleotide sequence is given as TGTGCCAGCAGCTTCGGTCCAACCTACGAGCAGTACTTC.